One and the same sample provided the 11 T cell receptor beta chains below, sequenced in a study of human T cells and chemical hapten exposure. MiXCR, applied by TCRdb to the RACE reads, yields one record per CDR3 protein. The sample holds approximately 340,000 distinct CDR3 sequences, about 7% seen once. This sample's time point: patch test 1, 2 weeks after DPC sensitization. Documented treatment: therapeutic diphenylcyclopropenone sensitization with weekly scalp DPC. Here the sequenced sample was whole blood, taken in connection with sensitization to the hapten diphenylcyclopropenone (DPC). The receptors originated from a woman aged 18 to 35 with alopecia areata. Some clones in this sample may be carry-over from other donors' samples.

This clonotype was detected many times. The rearrangement links TRBV12-3 or TRBV12-4 to TRBJ2-3, with D unresolved. The V end was cut by 0 bases, the J end by 5 bases, with 12 bases between. There are 15 residues in the CDR3. The CDR3, as DNA: TGTGCCAGCAGTTTAGCTGGGTACCTGGGAGATACGCAGTATTTT. Translating gives CASSLAGYLGDTQYF.

This clonotype has ten or more counts. This chain uses TRBV7-8 with TRBJ2-2, with D uncertain. This CDR3 contains 13 residues. CDR1 is SGHVS, CDR2 FQNEAQ, per germline. V was pared by 5 bases and J by 6 bases, with 10 bases between. The CDR3 reads CASSQNRAGELFF. Here the CDR3 DNA reads TGTGCCAGCAGCCAAAACCGTGCCGGGGAGCTGTTTTTT.

In this sample, this clonotype turned up a few times. The chain links TRBV6-4 to TRBJ1-5; 7 bases align to TRBD1. The CDR3 sequence is 16 residues long. The ends lost 2 bases at V and 5 bases at J; junction bases unmatched: 9. Germline V lookup: CDR1 MRHNA, CDR2 SNTAGT. CDR3 sequence reads: CASSDPRGGPHQPQHF. The CDR3 bases are TGTGCCAGCAGTGACCCCCGAGGGGGCCCTCATCAGCCCCAGCATTTT.

In its sample, this clonotype was seen many times. V is TRBV20-1 and J is TRBJ2-3; 11 bases map to TRBD2. The CDR3 loop spans 17 amino acids. The V gene's germline CDR1 is DFQATT and CDR2 SNEGSKA (reference sequence). With V trimmed by 0 bases and J by 3 bases, 8 bases remained unmatched. The DNA for the CDR3 is TGCAGTGCTAGAGATTACACTAGCGGGGGTGTTACAGATACGCAGTATTTT. This encodes CSARDYTSGGVTDTQYF.

This clonotype was seen only a few times. The chain has TRBV29-1 and TRBJ2-7; 9 nucleotides match TRBD2. The germline V gene encodes CDR1 SQVTM and CDR2 ANQGSEA. Trimming took 4 bases from V and 2 from J; bases not matched to a gene: 3. The CDR3 has 13 amino acids. The CDR3 sequence is CSVVLAGAYEQYF. The CDR3 DNA reads as TGCAGCGTTGTATTAGCGGGGGCCTACGAGCAGTACTTC.

The sample holds many counts of this clonotype. V gene TRBV7-9 combines with J gene TRBJ2-5; D may correspond to TRBD1 or TRBD2 (6 bases each). V was cut by 9 bases and J by 4 bases, with 18 bases left in between. The CDR3 contains 14 residues. Germline V gene data show CDR1 as SEHNR and CDR2 as FQNEAQ (reference sequence). As DNA, the CDR3 is TGTGCCAGTACCGCCCGGGGGCCCGGAGAGACCCAGTACTTC. Its translation is CASTARGPGETQYF.

This clonotype was detected only a few times. The rearrangement joins TRBV20-1 to TRBJ2-1; 8 nucleotides align to TRBD1. CDR1 is DFQATT and CDR2 is SNEGSKA in the germline V gene (reference sequence). The CDR3 runs 14 residues. V was pared by 5 bases and J by 6 bases, with 9 bases of the junction left unmatched. The CDR3 loop is CSAAPDRVTNEQFF. The CDR3 DNA reads TGCAGTGCTGCCCCGGACAGGGTGACCAATGAGCAGTTCTTC.

This clonotype was detected a few times. This chain joins TRBV12-3 or TRBV12-4 and TRBJ1-2, with D unresolved. The CDR3 is 14 amino acids. Trimming took 10 bases from V and 5 from J, leaving 20 bases between them. CDR3 amino acids: CAILRAAPQYGYTF. The CDR3 region has the DNA TGTGCCATCCTTAGGGCGGCCCCGCAGTATGGCTACACCTTC.

This clonotype was detected ten times or more. The chain recombines TRBV29-1 with TRBJ2-3; no firm D call. The CDR3 length is 11 residues. Germline V CDR1 and CDR2: SQVTM, ANQGSEA. Trimming removed 1 base from V and 4 bases from J, with 3 bases in between. The CDR3 bases are TGCAGCGTTGAAGGGGCAGATACGCAGTATTTT. It yields the protein CSVEGADTQYF.

This clonotype was detected many times. The chain couples TRBV10-2 to TRBJ1-1, with D unclear. The CDR3 is 15 residues long. Germline V gene sequence: CDR1 WSHSY, CDR2 SAAADI. V lost 8 bases to trimming and J lost 2 bases, with 18 bases between them. The CDR3 DNA reads as TGCGCCAGCTATGCTAGGCTAACCTCAAACACTGAAGCTTTCTTT. Translating gives CASYARLTSNTEAFF.

The rearrangement links TRBV3-1 to TRBJ1-3; possibly TRBD1 for D (6 bases). The length of the CDR3 is 17 residues. The germline V gene encodes CDR1 LGHDT and CDR2 YNNKEL (reference sequence). Trimming pared 6 bases from V and 0 bases from J, leaving 18 bases between. Here the CDR3 DNA reads TGTGCCAGCAGTCAGCGTCAGGGGAGTCTCTCTGGAAACACCATATATTTT. Translating gives CASSQRQGSLSGNTIYF.